The 2 T cell receptor beta chains below all came from one sample that was sequenced in a study of blood T cell repertoires in COVID-19. TCRdb keeps only in-frame clones here, not all; method: immunoSEQ multiplex PCR. The repertoire holds 250,000 or so clones, about 70% seen once, with around 3.2% in the top ten. Sequenced sample: peripheral blood. The source is a woman of 80 years or more with acute or convalescent COVID-19.

The CDR3: CASGLETGVQYF. Here the CDR3 DNA reads TGTGCTAGTGGTTTGGAGACAGGGGTTCAGTACTTC. This chain uses TRBV12-5 with TRBJ2-7; 8 bases match TRBD1. CDR1 is LGHNT, CDR2 FRNRAP, per germline. The ends lost 1 base at V and 10 bases at J; junction bases unmatched: 3. The CDR3 covers 12 residues.

Details on this clone: An end of the junction differs from the germline gene, which may be a read error. The V gene is TRBV11-1, the J gene TRBJ2-5; 9 nucleotides agree with TRBD2. The CDR3 runs 16 residues. The V gene's germline CDR1 is SGHAT and CDR2 FQDESV (reference sequence). CDR3 in amino acids: CASRLAGATYQETQYF. As DNA, the CDR3 is TGTGCCAGCAGATTAGCGGGGGCAACGTACCAAGAGACCCAGTACTTC.